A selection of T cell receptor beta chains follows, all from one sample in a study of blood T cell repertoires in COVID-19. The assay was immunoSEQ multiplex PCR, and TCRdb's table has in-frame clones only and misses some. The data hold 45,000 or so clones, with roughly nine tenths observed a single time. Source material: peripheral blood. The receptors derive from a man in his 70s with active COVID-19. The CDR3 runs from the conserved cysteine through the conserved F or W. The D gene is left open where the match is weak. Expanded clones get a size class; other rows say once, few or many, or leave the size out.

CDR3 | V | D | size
CASSPSGNTEAFF | TRBV5-1 | - | -
CASSDRTELTDTQYF | TRBV7-9 | - | few
CASSLAAGKNTEAFF | TRBV11-2 | - | once
CASSIPGQSSPLHF | TRBV7-9 | - | -
CASSLDRAEDNEQFF | TRBV7-2 | - | -
CASSDYRSSYNEQFF | TRBV11-3 | - | once
CASSSDLQNTEAFF | TRBV11-1 | - | -
CASSLGQGPGTGEQYF | TRBV5-1 | - | -
CASSSDRGTEAFF | TRBV19 | TRBD1 | -
CARILLEAFF | TRBV19 | - | -
CASSLVKGAEGNEQFF | TRBV5-1 | - | once
CASSLVFMETQYF | TRBV7-7 | - | -
CASSPDSSTGYTF | TRBV6-2/TRBV6-3 | - | once
CASSRGQASYSNQPQHF | TRBV6-2/TRBV6-3 | TRBD1 | -
CASSSGGQRNTIYF | TRBV7-3 | TRBD1 | -
CASSPRTEFSNTEAFF | TRBV4-1 | - | -
CASRSRPGQGQETQYF | TRBV5-4 | TRBD1 | -
CASSPWTSGGAVAKNIQYF | TRBV6-2/TRBV6-3 | TRBD2 | -
CASSPGTGGSQETQYF | TRBV4-2 | TRBD1 | -
CASSVGTGEFGTEAFF | TRBV9 | TRBD1 | -
CASSHDRGEAFF | TRBV7-2 | TRBD1 | -
CASSFGGSETQYF | TRBV12-3/TRBV12-4 | - | -
CSASTTEVSYGYTF | TRBV20-1 | - | -
CASSMRRTAEAFF | TRBV19 | - | few
CASSFTNAYEQYF | TRBV27 | - | -
CASRIDEKLFF | TRBV7-2 | - | -
CASSEFGRDYEQYF | TRBV2 | - | -
CASSEDFRGTSYEQYF | TRBV6-1 | - | -
CASSSVGPRADTQYF | TRBV6-2/TRBV6-3 | - | few